Shown below are 15 T cell receptor beta chains from a single sample sequenced in a study of T cell changes during pregnancy in multiple sclerosis. The table came from immunoSEQ multiplex PCR; TCRdb's copy has only in-frame clones and leaves some out. The table has about 46,000 clones, around 90% seen once; the top ten hold about 8.1%. The sample consisted of CD8+ T cells from peripheral blood mononuclear cells, taken after pregnancy. These receptors all stem from a female donor with multiple sclerosis, enrolled in a pregnancy study.

The chain links TRBV18 to TRBJ1-6; a weak D match, TRBD1 (6 bases). Deletions cut 3 bases from V and 5 bases from J, with 11 bases between. This CDR3 has 15 amino acids. CDR1 is KGHSH and CDR2 is LQKENI in the germline V gene. CDR3 residues: CASSPRDTNNSPLHF. The DNA of the CDR3 is TGTGCCAGCTCACCGAGGGACACAAATAATTCACCCCTCCACTTT.

In DNA form, the CDR3 reads TGTGCCAGCAGCGAGGGACAGGGGGCACTCTACGAGCAGTACTTC. The encoded protein is CASSEGQGALYEQYF. V and J are TRBV2 and TRBJ2-7; 12 bases are a match to TRBD1. The J segment lost 3 bases and the V segment lost 6 bases, leaving 6 bases of the junction unmatched. CDR3 length: 15 residues. CDR1 and CDR2 from the germline V gene are SNHLY and FYNNEI.

The V and J genes are TRBV6-5 and TRBJ1-2; the match to TRBD1 covers 11 bases. The ends lost 2 bases at V and 7 bases at J; junction bases unmatched: 9. The CDR3 totals 16 residues. Looked up from germline, CDR1 is MNHEY and CDR2 is SVGAGI. The CDR3 loop is CASSYLGTGGSSGYTF. The CDR3 DNA reads as TGTGCCAGCAGTTACCTCGGGACAGGGGGATCGAGTGGCTACACCTTC.

V gene TRBV9 combines with J gene TRBJ2-1, with 7 bases that match TRBD1. V was pared by 0 bases and J by 4 bases, with 4 bases of the junction left unmatched. Germline-derived CDR1 and CDR2 are SGDLS and YYNGEE. The CDR3 totals 15 residues. The chain's CDR3 is CASSVVTGSYNEQFF. CDR3 sequence (DNA): TGTGCCAGCAGCGTAGTGACAGGGTCTTACAATGAGCAGTTCTTC.

The chain combines TRBV12-5 with TRBJ1-4; D is ambiguous. The V end was cut by 3 bases, the J end by 4 bases, with 9 bases between. The CDR3 spans 14 residues. Germline V gene data show CDR1 as LGHNT and CDR2 as FRNRAP. CDR3 protein: CASGFRGSNEKLFF. Written as DNA, the CDR3 is TGTGCTAGTGGTTTTAGAGGAAGTAATGAAAAACTGTTTTTT.

The V and J genes are TRBV5-5 and TRBJ1-1; D is uncertain. V was shortened by 3 bases and J by 1 base, with 10 bases between the two germline ends. Per germline, CDR1 SGHKS and CDR2 YYEKEE (reference sequence). The CDR3 is made up of 14 amino acids. The DNA for the CDR3 is TGTGCCAGCAGCTCAAACCGGGGGAACACTGAAGCTTTCTTT. Translating gives CASSSNRGNTEAFF. The full variable domain, completed using reference TRBV5-5 and TRBJ1-1, is DAGVTQSPTHLIKTRGQQVTLRCSPISGHKSVSWYQQVLGQGPQFIFQYYEKEERGRGNFPDRFSARQFPNYSSELNVNALLLGDSALYLCASSSNRGNTEAFFGQGTRLTVV.

V and J are TRBV29-1 and TRBJ2-7; 7 bases are shared with TRBD2. From germline, CDR1 is SQVTM and CDR2 ANQGSEA. This CDR3 contains 15 residues. Germline trimming cut 0 bases from V and 4 bases from J; bases unmatched to any gene: 9. The CDR3 here is CSVEDGRGALYEQYF. In DNA form, the CDR3 reads TGCAGCGTTGAAGATGGGAGGGGTGCTCTTTACGAGCAGTACTTC.

This clone appeared a single time. The chain couples TRBV4-1 to TRBJ2-7; 9 positions agree with TRBD2. This CDR3 spans 15 amino acids. The junction had 6 bases not matched to a gene; V was cut back by 5 bases and J by 1 base. Germline V lookup: CDR1 MGHRA, CDR2 YSYEKL. The CDR3 DNA follows: TGCGCCAGCAGCTGGCAGCGGGGGGAATCCTACGAGCAGTACTTC. This translates into CASSWQRGESYEQYF.

This chain connects TRBV7-3 to TRBJ2-1; the D gene is possibly TRBD2 (6 bases). Germline values: CDR1 SGHTA, CDR2 FQGTGA. The CDR3 runs to 15 residues. The V end was cut by 1 base, the J end by 0 bases, with 7 bases between. DNA of the CDR3: TGTGCCAGCAGCTTAATCGGGAGCTCCTACAATGAGCAGTTCTTC. It translates to CASSLIGSSYNEQFF.

This clone was seen a single time. The rearrangement joins TRBV4-2 to TRBJ2-7, with 12 bases identical to TRBD2. After removal of 1 base from V and 0 bases from J, the junction contained 4 bases not matched to a gene. This CDR3 is built from 17 residues. The V gene's germline CDR1 is LGHNA and CDR2 YNFKEQ. DNA for the CDR3: TGTGCCAGCAGCCAAGGGCTAGCGGGAGGGACCTCCTACGAGCAGTACTTC. This translates into CASSQGLAGGTSYEQYF.

The gene calls are TRBV9 and TRBJ1-6, with TRBD1 matching over 7 bases. CDR3 length: 15 residues. Germline V gives CDR1 SGDLS, CDR2 YYNGEE. V lost 4 bases to trimming and J lost 4 bases; unmatched junction nucleotides: 5. The CDR3 DNA follows: TGTGCCAGCAGCCTCCAACAGGGGTATAATTCACCCCTCCACTTT. Translating gives CASSLQQGYNSPLHF.

The rearrangement joins TRBV7-2 to TRBJ1-2; 9 bases fit TRBD1. With V trimmed by 3 bases and J by 0 bases, 2 bases remained unmatched. The CDR3 runs 15 residues. The germline gives CDR1 SGHTA, CDR2 FQGNSA. This CDR3 reads CASSLGQGANYGYTF. The CDR3 DNA follows: TGTGCCAGCAGCTTGGGACAGGGCGCTAACTATGGCTACACCTTC.

This clone was counted a single time. The chain links TRBV13 to TRBJ2-1; 9 nucleotides agree with TRBD2. This CDR3 comprises 15 residues. Trimming at V came to 2 bases and at J to 9 bases, leaving 8 bases not matched to a gene. The germline V gene encodes CDR1 PRHDT and CDR2 FYEKMQ (reference sequence). CDR3 residues: CASSLPSGRFGEQFF. CDR3 sequence (DNA): TGTGCCAGCAGCTTACCCAGCGGGAGGTTTGGTGAGCAGTTCTTC.

The chain joins TRBV19 to TRBJ1-5; D ambiguous. V lost 3 bases and J 7 bases, leaving 10 bases between the germline ends. The germline CDR1 and CDR2 sequences are LNHDA and SQIVND (reference sequence). The CDR3 spans 13 residues. The CDR3: CASSMDSGQPQHF. The CDR3 DNA reads TGTGCCAGTAGTATGGACTCTGGCCAGCCCCAGCATTTT.

The gene calls are TRBV7-6 and TRBJ1-3; 8 bases fit TRBD1. Germline V gene sequence: CDR1 SGHVS, CDR2 FNYEAQ. The trim removed 2 bases at V and 2 bases at J, leaving 14 bases unmatched. The CDR3 is 19 amino acids. Here the CDR3 DNA reads TGTGCCAGCAGCTTATGGGGCAGGGGGCAAAACTTCACTGGAAACACCATATATTTT. Amino acid sequence: CASSLWGRGQNFTGNTIYF. Variable domain in full (rest from reference TRBV7-6 and TRBJ1-3): GAGVSQSPRYKVTKRGQDVALRCDPISGHVSLYWYRQALGQGPEFLTYFNYEAQQDKSGLPNDRFSAERPEGSISTLTIQRTEQRDSAMYRCASSLWGRGQNFTGNTIYFGEGSWLTVV.